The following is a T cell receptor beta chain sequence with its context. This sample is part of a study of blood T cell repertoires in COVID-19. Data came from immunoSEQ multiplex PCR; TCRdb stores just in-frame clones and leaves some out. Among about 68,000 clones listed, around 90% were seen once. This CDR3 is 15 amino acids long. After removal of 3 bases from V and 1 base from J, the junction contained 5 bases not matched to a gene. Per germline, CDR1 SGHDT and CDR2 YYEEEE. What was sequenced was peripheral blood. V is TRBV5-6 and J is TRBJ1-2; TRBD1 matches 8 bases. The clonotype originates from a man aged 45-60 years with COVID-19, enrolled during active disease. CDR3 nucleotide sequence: TGTGCCAGCAGCTGGCGGACAGGGATTAACTATGGCTACACCTTC. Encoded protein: CASSWRTGINYGYTF.